The rows below give T cell receptor beta chains drawn from one sample of a study of cytomegalovirus exposure and HLA in healthy donors. The data were produced by immunoSEQ multiplex PCR, yet TCRdb's version contains in-frame clones alone and is incomplete. In the table there are 100,000 to 150,000 clones, over 65% of which are singletons. Material for sequencing was PBMCs. These receptors came from a man aged 30 to 39 in good health and CMV-seropositive. Each CDR3 is given with its conserved first and last residue. The D gene is left open where the match is weak. Part of the rows lack a size; the others show once, few, many or a class for expanded clones.

abundance	v_gene	j_gene	d_gene	CDR3nt	CDR3aa
NA	TRBV9	TRBJ2-7	NA	TGTGCCAGCAGCGTGGGAGTCTCAAGCTGGGAGCAGTACTTC	CASSVGVSSWEQYF
NA	TRBV14	TRBJ2-7	NA	TGTGCCAGCAGCCAAGAGGCAGATTTCCGTTACGAGCAGTACTTC	CASSQEADFRYEQYF
few	TRBV6-1	TRBJ2-3	TRBD2	TGTGCCAGCAGTGAGGGACTAGCGGAAATATACACAGATACGCAGTATTTT	CASSEGLAEIYTDTQYF
NA	TRBV5-1	TRBJ1-5	TRBD1	TGCGCCAGCAGCGTGGACCCGGGACAGCCAAATCAGCCCCAGCATTTT	CASSVDPGQPNQPQHF
few	TRBV5-4	TRBJ2-5	TRBD2	TGTGCCAGCAGCTTGAACCTAGCGGGAGAGACCCAGTACTTC	CASSLNLAGETQYF
NA	TRBV7-9	TRBJ2-5	TRBD2	TGTGCCAGCACCTGGACTAGCGGGAGGGGCGAGACCCAGTACTTC	CASTWTSGRGETQYF
NA	TRBV10-1	TRBJ2-7	TRBD1	TGCGCCAGCAGTGGCCGGACAGGTGACGAGCAGTACTTC	CASSGRTGDEQYF
large	TRBV4-1	TRBJ1-2	TRBD1	TGCGCCAGCAGCGGACAGGGGGCGAAGGGCTACACCTTC	CASSGQGAKGYTF
NA	TRBV9	TRBJ2-1	TRBD2	TGTGCCAGCAGCGTAGCTGGGCTAGCGGGAGGTCTGAATGAGCAGTTCTTC	CASSVAGLAGGLNEQFF
NA	TRBV6-1	TRBJ2-1	NA	TGTGCCAGCTTAGCACGGGACTGGCTGAATGAGCAGTTCTTC	CASLARDWLNEQFF
once	TRBV11-2	TRBJ1-1	NA	TGTGCCAGCAGCTTAGGCGGTGAAGCTTTCTTT	CASSLGGEAFF
once	TRBV5-6	TRBJ1-4	NA	TGTGCCAGCAGTCTGACAAGTTACGCCAAACTGTTTTTT	CASSLTSYAKLFF
NA	TRBV2	TRBJ2-3	NA	TGTGCCAGCCTTGGTCTCGGAGCAGATACGCAGTATTTT	CASLGLGADTQYF
NA	TRBV20-1	TRBJ2-1	NA	TGCAGTGCTAGAGGGGGCGGTGGGCAGTTCTTC	CSARGGGGQFF
NA	TRBV5-6	TRBJ2-4	TRBD1	TGTGCCAGCACCCCACAACCGGGACAGGGCCACATTCAGTACTTC	CASTPQPGQGHIQYF
NA	TRBV5-1	TRBJ2-7	TRBD1	TGCGCCAGCAGCCCCGGGACAGGGGGCTCCGAGCAGTACTTC	CASSPGTGGSEQYF
NA	TRBV13	TRBJ2-7	TRBD2	TGTGCCAGCAGCCACATTCTAGCGGGAGGGTCAGGAGAGCAGTACTTC	CASSHILAGGSGEQYF
few	TRBV4-3	TRBJ1-2	NA	TGCGCCAGCAGCACCTCGATCTCCCGGGAATATGGCTACACCTTC	CASSTSISREYGYTF
NA	TRBV7-9	TRBJ2-7	NA	TGTGCCAGCACCGGTCTAGCCGAATCCTACGAGCAGTACTTC	CASTGLAESYEQYF
NA	TRBV27	TRBJ2-7	NA	TGTGCCAGCAGTTTATCGTCGAGAGGGAACGAGCAGTACTTC	CASSLSSRGNEQYF
NA	TRBV6-5	TRBJ2-1	TRBD1	TGTGCCAGCAGCTCATGGGGTGACAGGGGTGAAGAGCAGTTCTTC	CASSSWGDRGEEQFF
NA	TRBV5-6	TRBJ2-7	TRBD1	TGTGCCAGCAGCCTTCGTCCCGGGACAGGTACCTACGAGCAGTACTTC	CASSLRPGTGTYEQYF
NA	TRBV20-1	TRBJ1-2	NA	TGCAGTGCTGCAGATATCTATGGCTACACCTTC	CSAADIYGYTF
once	TRBV2	TRBJ1-2	NA	TGTGCCAGCAGTGAAGGGGCCATGTATGGCTACACCTTC	CASSEGAMYGYTF
NA	TRBV6-1	TRBJ2-7	NA	TGTGCCAGCAGTGAAGGGCCCGTTCTGGTTTACGAGCAGTACTTC	CASSEGPVLVYEQYF
NA	TRBV4-3	TRBJ2-7	NA	TGCGCCAGCAGCCAAGATTTCAGGGGATCGTCCTACGAGCAGTACTTC	CASSQDFRGSSYEQYF
NA	TRBV10-3	TRBJ2-7	TRBD2	TGTGCCATCAGTGAGTTAGCGGGGCCCTCCTACGAGCAGTACTTC	CAISELAGPSYEQYF
NA	TRBV6-5	TRBJ1-2	TRBD1	TGTGCCAGCAGTTACAGGGGACAGGGTGTCTACGGCTACACCTTC	CASSYRGQGVYGYTF